This entry describes one T cell receptor (beta chain). Clones were sequenced by immunoSEQ multiplex PCR, and TCRdb holds only the in-frame ones, with some missing. This table has approximately 150,000 clones, 80% to 95% appearing once. This entry belongs to a study of T cell responses to AZD1222 COVID-19 vaccine. From germline, CDR1 is SGHVS and CDR2 FNYEAQ. The CDR3 has 15 amino acids. The J segment lost 3 bases and the V segment lost 2 bases, leaving 7 bases of the junction unmatched. The TCR sequence derives from an adult in good health. The genes are TRBV7-6 and TRBJ2-7; 7 bases match TRBD1. The sequences come from peripheral blood, collected on day 0 of AZD1222 vaccination. CDR3 DNA: TGTGCCAGCAGCTTAAATGAGGGGGCAGGCTACGAGCAGTACTTC. This sequence encodes CASSLNEGAGYEQYF. The full variable domain, in which reference TRBV7-6 and TRBJ2-7 provide the parts outside the CDR3, is GAGVSQSPRYKVTKRGQDVALRCDPISGHVSLYWYRQALGQGPEFLTYFNYEAQQDKSGLPNDRFSAERPEGSISTLTIQRTEQRDSAMYRCASSLNEGAGYEQYFGPGTRLTVT.